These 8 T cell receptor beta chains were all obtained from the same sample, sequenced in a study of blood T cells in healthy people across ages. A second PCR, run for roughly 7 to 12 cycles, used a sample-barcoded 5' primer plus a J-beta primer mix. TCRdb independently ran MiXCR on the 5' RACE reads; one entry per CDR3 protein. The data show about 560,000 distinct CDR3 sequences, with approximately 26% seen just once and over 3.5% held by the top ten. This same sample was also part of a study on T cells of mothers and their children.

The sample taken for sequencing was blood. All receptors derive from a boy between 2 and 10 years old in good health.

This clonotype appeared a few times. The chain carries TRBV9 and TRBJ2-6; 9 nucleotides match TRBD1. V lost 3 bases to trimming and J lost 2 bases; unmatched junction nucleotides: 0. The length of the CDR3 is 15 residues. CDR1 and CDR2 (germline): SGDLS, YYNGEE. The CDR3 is CASSGQGAGANVLTF. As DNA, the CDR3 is TGTGCCAGCAGCGGACAGGGGGCTGGGGCCAACGTCCTGACTTTC.

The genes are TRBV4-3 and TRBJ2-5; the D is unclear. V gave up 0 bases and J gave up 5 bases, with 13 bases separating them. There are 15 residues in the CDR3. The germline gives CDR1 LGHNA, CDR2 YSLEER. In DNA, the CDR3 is TGCGCCAGCAGCCAAGATCGGAGCTACTGGGAGACCCAGTACTTC. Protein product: CASSQDRSYWETQYF.

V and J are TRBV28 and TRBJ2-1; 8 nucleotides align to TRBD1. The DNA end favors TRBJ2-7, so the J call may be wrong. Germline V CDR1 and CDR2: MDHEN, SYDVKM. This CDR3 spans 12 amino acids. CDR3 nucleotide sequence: TGTGCCAGCAGCTACAGGGGGTGGGAGCAGTACTTC. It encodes CASSYRGWEQYF.

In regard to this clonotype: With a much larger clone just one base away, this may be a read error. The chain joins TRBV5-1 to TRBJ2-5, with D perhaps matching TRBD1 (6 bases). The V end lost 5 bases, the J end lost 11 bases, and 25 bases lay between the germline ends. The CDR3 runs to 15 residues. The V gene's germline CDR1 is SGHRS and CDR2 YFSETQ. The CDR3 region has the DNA TGCGCCAGCAGTCGCTCTCCAGGGGCCGACTACGGGCAGTACTTC. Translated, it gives CASSRSPGADYGQYF.

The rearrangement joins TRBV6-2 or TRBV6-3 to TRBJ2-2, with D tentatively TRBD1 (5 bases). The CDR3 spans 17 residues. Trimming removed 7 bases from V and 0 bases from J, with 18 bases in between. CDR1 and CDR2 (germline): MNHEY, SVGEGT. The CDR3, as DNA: TGTGCCAGCACGTCACTGCCGTGGGGCACGAACACCGGGGAGCTGTTTTTT. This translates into CASTSLPWGTNTGELFF.

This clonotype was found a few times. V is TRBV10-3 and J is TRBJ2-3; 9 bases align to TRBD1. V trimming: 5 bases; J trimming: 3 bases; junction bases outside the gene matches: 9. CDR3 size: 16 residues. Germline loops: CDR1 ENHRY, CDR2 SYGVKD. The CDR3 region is CAISTGTGKITDTQYF. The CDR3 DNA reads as TGTGCCATCAGTACTGGGACAGGGAAGATTACAGATACGCAGTATTTT.

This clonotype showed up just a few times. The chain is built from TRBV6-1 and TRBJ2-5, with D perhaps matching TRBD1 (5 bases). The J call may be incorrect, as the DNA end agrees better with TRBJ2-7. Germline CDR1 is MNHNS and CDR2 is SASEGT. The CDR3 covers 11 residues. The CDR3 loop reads CASDSHYEQYF. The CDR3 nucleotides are TGTGCCAGCGACAGCCACTACGAGCAGTACTTC.

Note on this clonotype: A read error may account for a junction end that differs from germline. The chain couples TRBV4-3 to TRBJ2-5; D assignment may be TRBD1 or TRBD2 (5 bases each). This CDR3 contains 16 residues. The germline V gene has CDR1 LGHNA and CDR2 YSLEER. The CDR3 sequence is CASSQAGSMDQETLYF. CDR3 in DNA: TGCGCCAGCAGCCAGGCAGGGAGCATGGACCAAGAGACCCTGTACTTC.